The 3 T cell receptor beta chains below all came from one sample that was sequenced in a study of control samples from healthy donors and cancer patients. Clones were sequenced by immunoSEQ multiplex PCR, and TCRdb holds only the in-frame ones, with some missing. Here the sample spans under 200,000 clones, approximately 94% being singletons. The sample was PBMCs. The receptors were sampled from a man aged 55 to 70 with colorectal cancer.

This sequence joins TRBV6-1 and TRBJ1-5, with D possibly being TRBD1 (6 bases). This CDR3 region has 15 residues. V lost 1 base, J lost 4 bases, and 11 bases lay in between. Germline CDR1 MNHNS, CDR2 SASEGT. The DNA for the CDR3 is TGTGCCAGCAGTGAAGGGACAGTTGGTAATCAGCCCCAGCATTTT. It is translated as CASSEGTVGNQPQHF.

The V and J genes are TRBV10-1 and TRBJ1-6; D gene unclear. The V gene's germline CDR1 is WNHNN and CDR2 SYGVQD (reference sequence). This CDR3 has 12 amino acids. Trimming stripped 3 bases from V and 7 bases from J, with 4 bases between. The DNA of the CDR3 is TGCGCCAGCAGTGACAGCAATTCACCCCTCCACTTT. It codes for CASSDSNSPLHF.

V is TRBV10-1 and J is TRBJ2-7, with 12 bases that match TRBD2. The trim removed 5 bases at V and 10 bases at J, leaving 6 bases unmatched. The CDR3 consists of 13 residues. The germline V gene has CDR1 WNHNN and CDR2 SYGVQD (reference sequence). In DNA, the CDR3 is TGCGCCAGCAGTCCTGGACTAGCGGGGTCCCAGTACTTC. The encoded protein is CASSPGLAGSQYF.